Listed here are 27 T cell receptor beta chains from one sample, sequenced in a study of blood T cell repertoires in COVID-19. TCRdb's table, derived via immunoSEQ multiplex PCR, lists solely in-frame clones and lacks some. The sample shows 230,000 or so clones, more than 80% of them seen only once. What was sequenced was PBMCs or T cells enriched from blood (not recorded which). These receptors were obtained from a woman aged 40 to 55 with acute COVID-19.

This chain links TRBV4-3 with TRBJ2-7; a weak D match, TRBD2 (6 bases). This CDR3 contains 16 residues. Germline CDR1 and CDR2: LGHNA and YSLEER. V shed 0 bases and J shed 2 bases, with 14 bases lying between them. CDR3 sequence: CASSQEPGLSAYEQYF. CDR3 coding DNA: TGCGCCAGCAGCCAAGAACCGGGACTCTCGGCCTACGAGCAGTACTTC.

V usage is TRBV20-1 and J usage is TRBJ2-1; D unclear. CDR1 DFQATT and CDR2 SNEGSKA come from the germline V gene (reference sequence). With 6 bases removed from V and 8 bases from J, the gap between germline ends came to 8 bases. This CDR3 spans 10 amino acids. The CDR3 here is CSAGEYEQFF. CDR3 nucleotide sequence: TGCAGTGCCGGAGAGTATGAGCAGTTCTTC.

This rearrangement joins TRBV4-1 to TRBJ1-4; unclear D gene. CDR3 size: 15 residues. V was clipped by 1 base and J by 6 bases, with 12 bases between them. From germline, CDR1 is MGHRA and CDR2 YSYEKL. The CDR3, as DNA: TGCGCCAGCAGCCAAGCCGTCGGGCGGGATGAAAAACTGTTTTTT. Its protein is CASSQAVGRDEKLFF.

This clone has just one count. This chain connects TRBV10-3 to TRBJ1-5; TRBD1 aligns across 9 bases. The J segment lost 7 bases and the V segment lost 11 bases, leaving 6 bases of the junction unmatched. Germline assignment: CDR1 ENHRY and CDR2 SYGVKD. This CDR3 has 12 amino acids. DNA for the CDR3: TGTGCCTCCCGGGACAGGGACCAGCCCCAGCATTTT. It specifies CASRDRDQPQHF.

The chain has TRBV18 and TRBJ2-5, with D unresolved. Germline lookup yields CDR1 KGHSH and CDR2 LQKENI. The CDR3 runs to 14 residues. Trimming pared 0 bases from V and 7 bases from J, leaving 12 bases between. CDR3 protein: CASSPPIQWRTQYF. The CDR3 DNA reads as TGTGCCAGCTCACCACCCATCCAATGGAGGACCCAGTACTTC.

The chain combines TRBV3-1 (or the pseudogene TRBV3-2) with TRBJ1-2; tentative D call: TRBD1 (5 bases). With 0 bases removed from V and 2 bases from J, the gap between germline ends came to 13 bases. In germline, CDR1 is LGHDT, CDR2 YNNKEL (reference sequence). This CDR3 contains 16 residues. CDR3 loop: CASSQDWPRGNYGYTF. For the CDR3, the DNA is TGTGCCAGCAGCCAAGATTGGCCTCGGGGGAACTATGGCTACACCTTC.

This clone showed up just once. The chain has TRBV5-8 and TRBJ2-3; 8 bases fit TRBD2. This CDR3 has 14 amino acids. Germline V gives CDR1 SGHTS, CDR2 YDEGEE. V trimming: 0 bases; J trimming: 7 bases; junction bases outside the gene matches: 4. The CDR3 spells CASSLGLAGHTQYF. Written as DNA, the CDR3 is TGTGCCAGCAGCTTGGGTCTAGCGGGCCATACGCAGTATTTT. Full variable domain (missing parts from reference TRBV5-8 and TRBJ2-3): EAGVTQSPTHLIKTRGQQATLRCSPISGHTSVYWYQQALGLGLQFLLWYDEGEERNRGNFPPRFSGRQFPNYSSELNVNALELEDSALYLCASSLGLAGHTQYFGPGTRLTVL.

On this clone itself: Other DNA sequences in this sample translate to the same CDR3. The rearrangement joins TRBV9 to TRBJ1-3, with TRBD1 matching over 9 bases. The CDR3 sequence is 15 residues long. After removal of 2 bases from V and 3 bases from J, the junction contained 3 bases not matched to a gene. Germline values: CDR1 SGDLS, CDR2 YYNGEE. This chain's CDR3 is CASSVGQGYGNTIYF. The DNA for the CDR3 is TGTGCCAGCAGCGTCGGACAGGGGTATGGAAACACCATATATTTT.

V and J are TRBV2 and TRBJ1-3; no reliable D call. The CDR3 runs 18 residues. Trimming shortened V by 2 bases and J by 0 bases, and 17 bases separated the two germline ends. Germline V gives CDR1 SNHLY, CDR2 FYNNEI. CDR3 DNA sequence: TGTGCCAGCAGTGAAACGAATTTGTGGGCCGTCTCTGGAAACACCATATATTTT. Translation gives CASSETNLWAVSGNTIYF.

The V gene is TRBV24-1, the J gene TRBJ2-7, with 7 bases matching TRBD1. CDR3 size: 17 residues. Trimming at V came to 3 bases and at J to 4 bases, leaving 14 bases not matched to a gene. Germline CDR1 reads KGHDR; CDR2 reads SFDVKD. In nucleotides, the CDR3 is TGTGCCACCAGTGATCTGTGGGGCTCCGGGACAGCTTACGAGCAGTACGTC. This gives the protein CATSDLWGSGTAYEQYV.

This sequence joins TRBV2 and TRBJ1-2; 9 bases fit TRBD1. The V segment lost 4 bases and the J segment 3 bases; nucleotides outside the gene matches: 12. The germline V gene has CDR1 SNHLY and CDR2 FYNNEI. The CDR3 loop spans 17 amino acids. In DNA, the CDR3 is TGTGCCAGCAGTGGTCGGACAGGGGTGGTTGGTGACTATGGCTACACCTTC. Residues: CASSGRTGVVGDYGYTF. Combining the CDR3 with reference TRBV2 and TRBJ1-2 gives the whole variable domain EPEVTQTPSHQVTQMGQEVILRCVPISNHLYFYWYRQILGQKVEFLVSFYNNEISEKSEIFDDQFSVERPDGSNFTLKIRSTKLEDSAMYFCASSGRTGVVGDYGYTFGSGTRLTVV.

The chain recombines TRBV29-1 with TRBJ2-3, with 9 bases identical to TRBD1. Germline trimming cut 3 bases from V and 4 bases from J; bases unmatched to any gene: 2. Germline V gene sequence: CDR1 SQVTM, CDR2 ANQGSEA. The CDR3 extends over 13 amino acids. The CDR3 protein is CSVEGQGPDTQYF. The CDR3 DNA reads TGCAGCGTTGAGGGACAGGGCCCAGATACGCAGTATTTT.

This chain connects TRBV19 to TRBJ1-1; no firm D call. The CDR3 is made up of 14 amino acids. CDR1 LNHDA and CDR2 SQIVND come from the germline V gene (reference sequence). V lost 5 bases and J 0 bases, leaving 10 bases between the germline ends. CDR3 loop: CASSFTDMNTEAFF. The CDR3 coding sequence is TGTGCCAGTAGTTTTACAGACATGAACACTGAAGCTTTCTTT.

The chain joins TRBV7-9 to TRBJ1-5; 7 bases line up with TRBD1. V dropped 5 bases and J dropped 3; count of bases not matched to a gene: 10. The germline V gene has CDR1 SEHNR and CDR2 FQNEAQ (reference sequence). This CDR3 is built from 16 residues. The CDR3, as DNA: TGTGCCAGCAGCCCAATAGGGGGCAGGGCCAATCAGCCCCAGCATTTT. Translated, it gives CASSPIGGRANQPQHF.

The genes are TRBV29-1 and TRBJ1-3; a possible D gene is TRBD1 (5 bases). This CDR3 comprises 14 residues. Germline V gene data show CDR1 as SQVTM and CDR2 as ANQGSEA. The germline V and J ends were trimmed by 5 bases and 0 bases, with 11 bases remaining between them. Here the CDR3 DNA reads TGCAGCGTTTCCTGGGGCAGCTCTGGAAACACCATATATTTT. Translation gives CSVSWGSSGNTIYF.

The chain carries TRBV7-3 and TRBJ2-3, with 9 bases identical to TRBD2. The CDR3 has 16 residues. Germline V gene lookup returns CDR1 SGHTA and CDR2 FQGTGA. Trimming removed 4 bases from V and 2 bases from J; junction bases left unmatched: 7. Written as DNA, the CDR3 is TGTGCCAGCAGCTCCCCCCTAGCGGGGTCCACAGATACGCAGTATTTT. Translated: CASSSPLAGSTDTQYF.

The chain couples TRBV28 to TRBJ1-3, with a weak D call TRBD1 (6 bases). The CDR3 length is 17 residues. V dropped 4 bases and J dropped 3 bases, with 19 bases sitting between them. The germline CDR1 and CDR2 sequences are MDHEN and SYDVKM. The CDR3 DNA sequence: TGTGCCAGCAGTTCCCCGCGGGGGTTAGGGGGTGGAAACACCATATATTTT. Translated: CASSSPRGLGGGNTIYF.

DNA of the CDR3: TGTGCCAGCAGCTCCAAGGAGGGGTCATGGTATGGCTACACCTTC. Amino acid sequence: CASSSKEGSWYGYTF. The chain employs TRBV9 and TRBJ1-2; possible D gene TRBD1, 5 bases. The germline V gene has CDR1 SGDLS and CDR2 YYNGEE. This CDR3 has 15 amino acids. V lost 4 bases to trimming and J lost 5 bases, with 18 bases between them.

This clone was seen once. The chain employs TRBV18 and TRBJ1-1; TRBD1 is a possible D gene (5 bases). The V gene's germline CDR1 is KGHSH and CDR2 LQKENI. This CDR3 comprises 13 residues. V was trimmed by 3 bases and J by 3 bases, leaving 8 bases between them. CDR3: CASSPDSYTEAFF. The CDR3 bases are TGTGCCAGCTCACCCGACAGCTACACTGAAGCTTTCTTT.

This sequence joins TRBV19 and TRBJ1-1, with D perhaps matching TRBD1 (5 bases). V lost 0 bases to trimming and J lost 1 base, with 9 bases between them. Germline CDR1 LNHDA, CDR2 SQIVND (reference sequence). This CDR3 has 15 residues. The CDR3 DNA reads TGTGCCAGTAGTATAGATCGCAGGGCGAACACTGAAGCTTTCTTT. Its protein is CASSIDRRANTEAFF.

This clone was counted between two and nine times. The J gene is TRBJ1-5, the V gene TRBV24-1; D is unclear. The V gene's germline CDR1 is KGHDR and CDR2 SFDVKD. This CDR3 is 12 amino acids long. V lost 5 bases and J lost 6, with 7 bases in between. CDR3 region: CATSGEGQPQHF. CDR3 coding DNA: TGTGCCACCAGTGGGGAGGGTCAGCCCCAGCATTTT.

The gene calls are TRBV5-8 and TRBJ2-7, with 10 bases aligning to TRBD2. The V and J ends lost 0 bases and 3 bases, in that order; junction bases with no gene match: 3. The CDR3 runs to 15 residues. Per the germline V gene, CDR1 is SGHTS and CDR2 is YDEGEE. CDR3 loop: CASSLVGLALYEQYF. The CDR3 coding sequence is TGTGCCAGCAGCTTGGTGGGACTAGCGCTCTACGAGCAGTACTTC.

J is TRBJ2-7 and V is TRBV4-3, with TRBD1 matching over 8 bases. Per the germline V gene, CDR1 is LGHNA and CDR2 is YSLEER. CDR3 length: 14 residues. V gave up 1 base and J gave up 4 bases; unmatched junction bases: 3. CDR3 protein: CASSQGTGIYEQYF. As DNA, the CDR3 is TGCGCCAGCAGCCAAGGGACAGGGATATACGAGCAGTACTTC.

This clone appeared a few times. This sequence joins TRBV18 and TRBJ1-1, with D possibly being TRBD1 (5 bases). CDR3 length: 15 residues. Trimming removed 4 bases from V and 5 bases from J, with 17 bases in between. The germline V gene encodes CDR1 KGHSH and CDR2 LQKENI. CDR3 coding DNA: TGTGCCAGCTCACGCGACGGGGGGGTAGAAACTGAAGCTTTCTTT. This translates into CASSRDGGVETEAFF.

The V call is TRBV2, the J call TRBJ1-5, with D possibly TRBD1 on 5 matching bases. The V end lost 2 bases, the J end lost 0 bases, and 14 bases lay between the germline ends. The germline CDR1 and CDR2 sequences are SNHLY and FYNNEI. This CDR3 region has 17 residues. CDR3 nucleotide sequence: TGTGCCAGCAGTGAATTCTACGGGGGGTATAGCAATCAGCCCCAGCATTTT. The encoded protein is CASSEFYGGYSNQPQHF. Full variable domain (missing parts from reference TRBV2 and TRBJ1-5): EPEVTQTPSHQVTQMGQEVILRCVPISNHLYFYWYRQILGQKVEFLVSFYNNEISEKSEIFDDQFSVERPDGSNFTLKIRSTKLEDSAMYFCASSEFYGGYSNQPQHFGDGTRLSIL.

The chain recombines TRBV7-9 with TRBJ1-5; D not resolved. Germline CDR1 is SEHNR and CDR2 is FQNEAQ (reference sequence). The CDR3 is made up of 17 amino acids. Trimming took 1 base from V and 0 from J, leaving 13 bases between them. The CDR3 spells CASSLVSQVYSNQPQHF. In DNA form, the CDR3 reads TGTGCCAGCAGCTTAGTGTCTCAGGTTTATAGCAATCAGCCCCAGCATTTT.

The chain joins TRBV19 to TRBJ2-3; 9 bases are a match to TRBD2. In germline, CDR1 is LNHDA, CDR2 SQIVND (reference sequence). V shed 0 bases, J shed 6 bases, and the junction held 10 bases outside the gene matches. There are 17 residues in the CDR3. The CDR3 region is CASSIEAGGAFFDTQYF. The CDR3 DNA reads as TGTGCCAGTAGTATAGAAGCGGGGGGCGCGTTTTTTGATACGCAGTATTTT.